This TCR beta chain was profiled in a study of cytomegalovirus exposure and HLA in healthy donors. The germline gives CDR1 MGHRA, CDR2 YSYEKL. CDR3 length equals 18 residues. Deletions cut 1 base from V and 2 bases from J, with 17 bases between. A multiplex PCR was run with 60 Vbeta primers and 13 Jbeta primers. Clones were read by immunoSEQ multiplex PCR, and TCRdb kept only the in-frame ones, dropping some. In the table there are approximately 160,000 clones, around 68% of which are singletons. The sequence came from a man aged 50 or older in good health and CMV-seronegative. Source material: PBMCs. The chain combines TRBV4-1 with TRBJ2-2, with a possible D match to TRBD2 (5 bases). The CDR3 DNA sequence: TGCGCCAGCAGCCAAGGAATTTTGAGCGGCCTTAACACCGGGGAGCTGTTTTTT. Translated: CASSQGILSGLNTGELFF.